What follows are 3 T cell receptor beta chains derived from one specimen sequenced in a study of T-cell memory formation after mild COVID-19 (dated by TCRdb to the early 2020s). Library prep was done by 5' RACE. Sequenced on an Illumina NovaSeq 6000. The public sequencing data were trimmed at Q25 with fastp and processed into clonotypes with MiXCR by TCRdb, which kept only in-frame beta chains. Rows with one shared CDR3 protein collapse into an entry with the most common genes and DNA. In all, the sample holds fewer than 250,000 distinct CDR3 sequences, and roughly a tenth of those were seen once. 3% to 3.5% of the sample is held by the ten biggest clonotypes. Material: PBMCs or a T cell subset sorted from them (not recorded which). These TCRs come from a young man who had mild COVID-19 (a few samples of this study predate the infection). The sample titles of this study are shuffled in the database, so cell type and time point are left out; the donor was told from shared clones.

V and J are TRBV7-2 and TRBJ2-3; D gene uncertain. Germline V CDR1 and CDR2: SGHTA, FQGNSA. V lost 4 bases and J 2 bases, leaving 4 bases between the germline ends. This CDR3 has 12 residues. This chain's CDR3 is CASSSITDTQYF. The CDR3 DNA is TGTGCCAGCAGCTCAATCACAGATACGCAGTATTTT.

The chain recombines TRBV6-2 or TRBV6-3 with TRBJ2-7; D call uncertain. Germline V gene data show CDR1 as MNHEY and CDR2 as SVGEGT. Deletions cut 10 bases from V and 2 bases from J, with 18 bases between. The CDR3 sequence is 14 residues long. CDR3 loop: CATTDPGGAYEQYV. As DNA, the CDR3 is TGTGCCACTACTGACCCCGGTGGAGCCTACGAGCAGTACGTC.

This clonotype was detected a few times. This chain links TRBV7-7 with TRBJ2-5; D is uncertain. Trimming shortened V by 1 base and J by 7 bases, and 13 bases separated the two germline ends. This CDR3 is 14 amino acids long. CDR1 SSHAT and CDR2 FNYEAQ come from the germline V gene (reference sequence). CDR3 protein: CASSLGGVPGTQYF. The CDR3 region has the DNA TGTGCCAGCAGCTTAGGTGGGGTTCCGGGGACCCAGTACTTC.